This record covers a single T cell receptor beta chain. The CDR3 covers 15 residues. The trim removed 2 bases at V and 4 bases at J, leaving 7 bases unmatched. CDR1 KGHSH and CDR2 LQKENI come from the germline V gene. PCR employed 60 Vbeta and 13 Jbeta primers. The data were produced by immunoSEQ multiplex PCR, yet TCRdb's version contains in-frame clones alone and is incomplete. The data hold approximately 170,000 clones, with around 85% observed a single time. These data are taken from a study of cytomegalovirus exposure and HLA in healthy donors. Sample: PBMCs. The chain is built from TRBV18 and TRBJ2-7; 8 nucleotides match TRBD2. The receptor was isolated from a male donor in good health and CMV-seronegative. The DNA for the CDR3 is TGTGCCAGCTCACCAAGAGCGGGGGAAATTTACGAGCAGTACTTC. Translation gives CASSPRAGEIYEQYF.